The T cell receptor beta chain under discussion was sequenced for a study of blood T cell repertoires in COVID-19. Overall study context: The United States, Italy and Spain supplied acute and convalescent COVID-19 samples. PBMCs, B-cell-depleted T cells, or T cells provided the cDNA or gDNA that made up the material.

One Seattle source followed patients from active infection through their disease course. This table comes from immunoSEQ multiplex PCR, and its TCRdb copy is limited to in-frame clones, with some not included. The data show 200,000 to 300,000 clones, 91% seen once. This sequence originates from a person between 18 and 35 years old with COVID-19, enrolled during active disease. The sequenced sample consisted of peripheral blood.

CDR3 nucleotide sequence: TGTGCCACCAGCTCAGGGGGCAGGGACACCATATATTTT. This codes for CATSSGGRDTIYF. The chain links TRBV15 to TRBJ1-3; 8 bases line up with TRBD1. CDR1 and CDR2 from the germline V gene are LNHNV and YYDKDF (reference sequence). V shed 5 bases, J shed 8 bases, and the junction held 5 bases outside the gene matches. CDR3 length equals 13 residues.